This TCR beta chain was found in a study of a mutant IDH1 vaccine in newly diagnosed glioma. Study details: The week-35 safety follow-up was V12, and the week-47 study end was V13.

Germline V CDR1 and CDR2: SQVTM, ANQGSEA. The CDR3 is 15 residues long. V dropped 7 bases and J dropped 7; count of bases not matched to a gene: 17. Comment on this clone: Its specificity is not known.

TCRdb's table, derived via immunoSEQ multiplex PCR, lists solely in-frame clones and lacks some. The table lists about 94,000 clones, about 90% of them singletons. As for time point: week 47, end of study. Each dose of the vaccine consisted of 300 ug of mutant IDH1 20-mer peptide, with topical imiquimod. During weeks 1, 3, 5, 7, 11, 15, 19 and 23, patients received eight vaccinations. J is TRBJ1-2 and V is TRBV29-1, with 8 nucleotides matching TRBD1. This specimen was PBMCs, taken from a glioma patient whose treatment included an IDH1 peptide vaccine. This TCR was recovered from a woman aged 45-60 years with glioma. The CDR3 DNA follows: TGCAGCGCCGGGGGTCTGTCGGGACAGGTTTCTGGCTACACCTTC. It specifies CSAGGLSGQVSGYTF.